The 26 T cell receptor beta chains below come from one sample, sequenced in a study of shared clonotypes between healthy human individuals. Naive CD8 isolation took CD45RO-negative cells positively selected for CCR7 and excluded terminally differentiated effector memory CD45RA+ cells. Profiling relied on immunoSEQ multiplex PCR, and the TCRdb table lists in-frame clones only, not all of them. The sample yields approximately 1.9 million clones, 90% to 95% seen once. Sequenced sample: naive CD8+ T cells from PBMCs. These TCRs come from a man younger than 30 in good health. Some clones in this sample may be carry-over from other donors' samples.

The CDR3 protein is CASSLLDRGQTGELFF. The CDR3 DNA sequence: TGTGCCAGCAGTTTATTGGACAGGGGGCAAACCGGGGAGCTGTTTTTT. The rearrangement joins TRBV27 to TRBJ2-2, with 11 bases lining up with TRBD1. This CDR3 has 16 residues. The germline gives CDR1 MNHEY, CDR2 SMNVEV (reference sequence). V was clipped by 1 base and J by 5 bases; unmatched bases: 3.

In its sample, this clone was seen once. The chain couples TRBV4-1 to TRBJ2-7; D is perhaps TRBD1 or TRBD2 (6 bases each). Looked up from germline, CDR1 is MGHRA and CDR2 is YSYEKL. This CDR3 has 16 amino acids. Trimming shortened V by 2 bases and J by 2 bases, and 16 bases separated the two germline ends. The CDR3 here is CASSQTPQRGAYEQYF. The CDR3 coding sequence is TGCGCCAGCAGCCAAACCCCCCAAAGGGGGGCCTACGAGCAGTACTTC.

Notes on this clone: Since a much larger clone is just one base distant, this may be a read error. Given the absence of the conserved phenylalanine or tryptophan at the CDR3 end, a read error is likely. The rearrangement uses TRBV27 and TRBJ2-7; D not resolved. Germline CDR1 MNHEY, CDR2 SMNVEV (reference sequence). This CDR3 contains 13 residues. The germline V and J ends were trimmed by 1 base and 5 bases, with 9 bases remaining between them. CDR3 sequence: CASSLLGVNEQYL. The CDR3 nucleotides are TGTGCCAGCAGTTTATTGGGCGTCAACGAGCAGTACCTC.

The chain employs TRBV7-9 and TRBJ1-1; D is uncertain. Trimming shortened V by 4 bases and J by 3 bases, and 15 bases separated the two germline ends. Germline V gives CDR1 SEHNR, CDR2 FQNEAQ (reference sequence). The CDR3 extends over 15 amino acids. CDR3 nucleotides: TGTGCCAGCAGCTCGATCGGGGAGTCGTACACTGAAGCTTTCTTT. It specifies CASSSIGESYTEAFF.

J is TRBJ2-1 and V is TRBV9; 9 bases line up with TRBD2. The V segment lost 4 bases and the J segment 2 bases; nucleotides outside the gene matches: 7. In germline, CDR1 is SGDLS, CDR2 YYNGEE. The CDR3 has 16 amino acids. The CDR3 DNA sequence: TGTGCCAGCAGCCCCCGACAGCGGGGGGCCTACAATGAGCAGTTCTTC. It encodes CASSPRQRGAYNEQFF.

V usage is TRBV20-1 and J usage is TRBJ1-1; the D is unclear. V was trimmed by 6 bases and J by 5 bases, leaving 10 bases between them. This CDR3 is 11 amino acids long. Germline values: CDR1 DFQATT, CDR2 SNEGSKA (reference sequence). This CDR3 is CSAPPWTEAFF. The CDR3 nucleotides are TGCAGTGCCCCCCCGTGGACTGAAGCTTTCTTT.

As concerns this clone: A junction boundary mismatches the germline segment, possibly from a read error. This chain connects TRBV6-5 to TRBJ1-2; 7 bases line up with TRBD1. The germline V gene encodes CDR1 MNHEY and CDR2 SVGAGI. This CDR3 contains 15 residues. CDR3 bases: TGTACCAGCAGTTACCGGGCTACAGGGGCGGATGGCTACACCTTC. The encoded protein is CTSSYRATGADGYTF.

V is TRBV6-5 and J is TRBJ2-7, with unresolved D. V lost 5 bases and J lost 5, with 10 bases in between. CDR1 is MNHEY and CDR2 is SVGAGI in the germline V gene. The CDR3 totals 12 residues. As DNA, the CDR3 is TGTGCCAGCAGTCCCTCCGGCAACGAGCAGTACTTC. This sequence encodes CASSPSGNEQYF.

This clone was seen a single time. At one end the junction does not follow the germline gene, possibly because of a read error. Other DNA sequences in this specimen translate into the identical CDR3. The CDR3 protein is CAWTPDRSNQPQHF. CDR3 nucleotide sequence: TGTGCCTGGACCCCCGACCGTAGCAATCAGCCTCAGCATTTT. The genes are TRBV30 and TRBJ1-5, with D uncertain. This CDR3 has 14 residues. Germline V lookup: CDR1 GTSNPN, CDR2 SVGIG (reference sequence).

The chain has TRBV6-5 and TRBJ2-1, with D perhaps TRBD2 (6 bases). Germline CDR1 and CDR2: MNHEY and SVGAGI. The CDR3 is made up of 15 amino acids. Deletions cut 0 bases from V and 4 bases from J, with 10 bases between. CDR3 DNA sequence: TGTGCCAGCAGTTACTCAAGGACTATATACAATGAGCAGTTCTTC. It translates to CASSYSRTIYNEQFF.

CDR3 nucleotides: TGTGCCAGTAGTACTTGGGCCCAAATGAACACTGAAGCTTTCTTT. It translates to CASSTWAQMNTEAFF. The V gene is TRBV19, the J gene TRBJ1-1; D not resolved. Trimming pared 4 bases from V and 0 bases from J, leaving 12 bases between. CDR3 length: 15 residues. CDR1 is LNHDA and CDR2 is SQIVND in the germline V gene (reference sequence).

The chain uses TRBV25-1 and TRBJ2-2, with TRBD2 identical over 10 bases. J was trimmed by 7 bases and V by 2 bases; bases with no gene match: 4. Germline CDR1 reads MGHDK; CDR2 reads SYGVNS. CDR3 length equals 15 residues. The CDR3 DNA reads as TGTGCCAGCAGTGAAAGCGGGAGGGGAGGCGGGGAGCTGTTTTTT. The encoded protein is CASSESGRGGGELFF.

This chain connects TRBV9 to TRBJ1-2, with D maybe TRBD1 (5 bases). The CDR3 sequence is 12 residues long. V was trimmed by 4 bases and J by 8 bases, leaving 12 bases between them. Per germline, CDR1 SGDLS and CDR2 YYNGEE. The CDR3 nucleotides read TGTGCCAGCAGCACCCCAGGGAGAGGCTACACCTTC. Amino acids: CASSTPGRGYTF.

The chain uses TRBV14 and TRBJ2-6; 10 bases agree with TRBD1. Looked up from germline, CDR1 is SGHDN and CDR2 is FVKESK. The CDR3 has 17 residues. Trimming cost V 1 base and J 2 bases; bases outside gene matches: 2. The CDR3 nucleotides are TGTGCCAGCAGCCAAGTGGGACAGGGGCCTGGGGCCAACGTCCTGACTTTC. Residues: CASSQVGQGPGANVLTF.

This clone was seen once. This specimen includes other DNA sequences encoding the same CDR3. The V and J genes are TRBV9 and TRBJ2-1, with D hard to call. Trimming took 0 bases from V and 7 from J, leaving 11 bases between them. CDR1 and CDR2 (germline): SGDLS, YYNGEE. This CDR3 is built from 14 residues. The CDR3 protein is CASSVGTSSNEQFF. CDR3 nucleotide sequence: TGTGCCAGCAGCGTAGGAACCAGTAGTAATGAGCAGTTCTTC.

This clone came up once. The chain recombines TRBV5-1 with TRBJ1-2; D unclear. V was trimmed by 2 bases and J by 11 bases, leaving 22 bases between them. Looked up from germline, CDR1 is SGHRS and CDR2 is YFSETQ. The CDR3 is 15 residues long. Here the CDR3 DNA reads TGCGCCAGCAGCTTTTCGTTGGGGTTAAGAGCGTGGTACACCTTC. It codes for CASSFSLGLRAWYTF.

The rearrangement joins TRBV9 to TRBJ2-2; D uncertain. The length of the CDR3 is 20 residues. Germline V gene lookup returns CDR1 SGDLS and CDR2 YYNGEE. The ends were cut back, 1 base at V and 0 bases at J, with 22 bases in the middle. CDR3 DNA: TGTGCCAGCAGCGTACCCGGCCCTAGTACAAATAGGACGAACACCGGGGAGCTGTTTTTT. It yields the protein CASSVPGPSTNRTNTGELFF.

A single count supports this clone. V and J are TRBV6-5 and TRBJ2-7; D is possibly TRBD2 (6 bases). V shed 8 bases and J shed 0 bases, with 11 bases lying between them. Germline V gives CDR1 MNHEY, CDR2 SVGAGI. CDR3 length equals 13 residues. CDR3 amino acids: CASSAGSSYEQYF. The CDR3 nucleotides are TGTGCCAGCTCCGCCGGGAGCTCCTACGAGCAGTACTTC.

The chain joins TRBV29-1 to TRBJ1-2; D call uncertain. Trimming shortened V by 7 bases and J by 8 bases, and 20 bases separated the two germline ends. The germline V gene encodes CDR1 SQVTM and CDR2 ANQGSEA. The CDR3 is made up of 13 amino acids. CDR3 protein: CSAWVLEAKGYTF. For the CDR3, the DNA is TGCAGCGCCTGGGTGTTGGAGGCGAAAGGCTACACCTTC.

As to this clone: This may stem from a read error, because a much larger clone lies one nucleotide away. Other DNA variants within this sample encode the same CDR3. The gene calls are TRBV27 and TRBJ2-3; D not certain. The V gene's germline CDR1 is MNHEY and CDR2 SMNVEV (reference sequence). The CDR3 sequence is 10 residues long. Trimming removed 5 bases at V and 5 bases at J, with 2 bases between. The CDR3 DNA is TGTGCCAGCAGTGGAGATACGCAGTATTTT. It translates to CASSGDTQYF.

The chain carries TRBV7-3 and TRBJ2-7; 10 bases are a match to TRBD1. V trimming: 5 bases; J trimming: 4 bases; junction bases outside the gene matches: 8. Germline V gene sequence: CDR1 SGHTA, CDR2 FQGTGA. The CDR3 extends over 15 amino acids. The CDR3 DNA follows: TGTGCCAGCAGCCCGACAGGGGGCGCAATGTACGAGCAGTACTTC. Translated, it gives CASSPTGGAMYEQYF.

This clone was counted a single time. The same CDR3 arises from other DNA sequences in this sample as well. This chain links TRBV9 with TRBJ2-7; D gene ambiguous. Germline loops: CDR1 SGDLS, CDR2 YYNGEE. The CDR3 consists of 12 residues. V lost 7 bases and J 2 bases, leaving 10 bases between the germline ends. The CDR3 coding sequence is TGTGCCAGCTCCGGGCCCACCTACGAGCAGTACTTC. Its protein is CASSGPTYEQYF.

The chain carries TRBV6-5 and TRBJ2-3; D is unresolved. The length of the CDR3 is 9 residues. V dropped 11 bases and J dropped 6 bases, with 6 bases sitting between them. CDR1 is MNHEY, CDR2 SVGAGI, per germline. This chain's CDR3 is CAEPDTQYF. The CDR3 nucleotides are TGTGCCGAACCGGATACGCAGTATTTT.

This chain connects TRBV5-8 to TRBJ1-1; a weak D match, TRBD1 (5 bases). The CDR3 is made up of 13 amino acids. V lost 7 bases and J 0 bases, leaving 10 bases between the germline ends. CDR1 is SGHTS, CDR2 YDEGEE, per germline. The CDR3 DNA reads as TGTGCCAGCGGGGGGGAACTGAACACTGAAGCTTTCTTT. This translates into CASGGELNTEAFF.

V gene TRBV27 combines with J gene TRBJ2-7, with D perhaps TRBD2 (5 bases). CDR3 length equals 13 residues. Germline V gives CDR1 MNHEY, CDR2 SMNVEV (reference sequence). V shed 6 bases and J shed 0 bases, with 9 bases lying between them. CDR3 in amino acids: CASRRTRSYEQYF. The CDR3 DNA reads TGTGCCAGCAGAAGGACTCGCTCCTACGAGCAGTACTTC.

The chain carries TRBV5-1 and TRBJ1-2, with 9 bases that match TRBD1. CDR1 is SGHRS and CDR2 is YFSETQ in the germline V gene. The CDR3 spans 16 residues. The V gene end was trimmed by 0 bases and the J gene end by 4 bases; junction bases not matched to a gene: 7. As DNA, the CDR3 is TGCGCCAGCAGCTTGGAGGGGACAGGGTTAGGCTATGGCTACACCTTC. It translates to CASSLEGTGLGYGYTF.